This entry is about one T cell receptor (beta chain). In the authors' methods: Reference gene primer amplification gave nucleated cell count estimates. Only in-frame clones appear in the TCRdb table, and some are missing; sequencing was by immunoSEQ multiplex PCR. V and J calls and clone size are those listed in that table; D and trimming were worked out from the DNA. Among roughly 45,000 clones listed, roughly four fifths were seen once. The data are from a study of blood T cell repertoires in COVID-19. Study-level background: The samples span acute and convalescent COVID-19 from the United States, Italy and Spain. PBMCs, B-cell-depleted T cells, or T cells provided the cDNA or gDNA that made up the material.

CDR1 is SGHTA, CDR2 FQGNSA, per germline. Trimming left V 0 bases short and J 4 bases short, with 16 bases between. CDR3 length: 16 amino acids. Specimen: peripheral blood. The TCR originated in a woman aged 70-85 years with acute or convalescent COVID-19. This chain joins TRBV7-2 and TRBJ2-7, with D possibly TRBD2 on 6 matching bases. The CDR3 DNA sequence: TGTGCCAGCAGCTTAGCCGCCCCCGGGAGCGGGTACGAGCAGTACTTC. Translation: CASSLAAPGSGYEQYF.